Sequencing of this TCR beta chain was carried out in a study of control samples from healthy donors and cancer patients. V lost 6 bases to trimming and J lost 6 bases; unmatched junction nucleotides: 12. The germline V gene encodes CDR1 MNHEY and CDR2 SMNVEV (reference sequence). The length of the CDR3 is 16 residues. Generated by immunoSEQ multiplex PCR, the TCRdb table keeps only in-frame clones and is missing some. The sample has 85,000 to 120,000 clones; approximately 90% are singletons. Sequenced: blood. This sequence joins TRBV27 and TRBJ2-2; 8 nucleotides line up with TRBD2. This clonotype was sampled from a woman in her late teens or twenties in good health. CDR3 bases: TGTGCCAGCAGATATACTAGCGGAGGGAAGTCCGGGGAGCTGTTTTTT. It encodes CASRYTSGGKSGELFF.